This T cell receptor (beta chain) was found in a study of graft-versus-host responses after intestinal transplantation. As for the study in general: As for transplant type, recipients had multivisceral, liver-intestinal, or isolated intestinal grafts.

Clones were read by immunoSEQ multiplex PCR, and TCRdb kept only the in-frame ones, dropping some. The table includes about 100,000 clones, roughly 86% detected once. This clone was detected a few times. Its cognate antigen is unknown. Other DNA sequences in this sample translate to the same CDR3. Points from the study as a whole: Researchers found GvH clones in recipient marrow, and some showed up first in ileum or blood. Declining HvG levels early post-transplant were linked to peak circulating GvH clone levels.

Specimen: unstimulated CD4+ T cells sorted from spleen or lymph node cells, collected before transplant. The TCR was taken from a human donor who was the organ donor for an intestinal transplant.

The DNA of the CDR3 is TGCAGTGCTAGAGAAAACACTGAAGCTTTCTTT. Its translation is CSARENTEAFF. V is TRBV20-1 and J is TRBJ1-1; D not certain. The CDR3 has 11 amino acids. V lost 0 bases, J lost 2 bases, and 1 base lay in between. Germline V lookup: CDR1 DFQATT, CDR2 SNEGSKA (reference sequence).